This T cell receptor (beta chain) was recorded in a study of blood T cell repertoires in COVID-19. J was trimmed by 3 bases and V by 2 bases; bases with no gene match: 3. Germline CDR1 SGDLS, CDR2 YYNGEE. CDR3 length equals 15 residues. Using immunoSEQ multiplex PCR, the repertoire was profiled, and TCRdb retains in-frame clones only, with some absent. The profile shows about 170,000 clones, approximately 81% of them singletons. Input material: peripheral blood. This receptor was obtained from a woman aged 70 to 79 with COVID-19, enrolled during active disease. The chain joins TRBV9 to TRBJ1-5, with 9 bases lining up with TRBD1. The CDR3 DNA follows: TGTGCCAGCAGCGTTGGGACAGGGAACAATCAGCCCCAGCATTTT. Translating it yields CASSVGTGNNQPQHF.